This note documents a single T cell receptor beta chain sequence. Its antigen remains unknown. The CDR3 length is 14 residues. V was clipped by 1 base and J by 6 bases, with 10 bases between them. Germline CDR1 reads SGHNT; CDR2 reads YENEEA. The data were taken from a study of PD-L1 blockade in urothelial cancer. Whole-study context: Across blood samples, T cells had a median count of around 150,000. Study-wide results and caveats: Better survival was forecast by a pretreatment blood TCR clonality below the median.

Sequencing was performed with immunoSEQ multiplex PCR; in TCRdb, only in-frame clones are kept and a portion is missing. This sample has about 39,000 clones, with roughly 89% found just once. This TCR came from a man between 60 and 70 years old with urothelial cancer. V usage is TRBV11-3 and J usage is TRBJ2-1; D not certain. The material sequenced was PBMCs, taken around atezolizumab (anti-PD-L1) treatment. The CDR3 reads CASSLGLVPNEQFF. The CDR3 nucleotides are TGTGCCAGCAGCTTAGGGCTAGTACCCAATGAGCAGTTCTTC.